Below, one T cell receptor beta chain is given with its context. What it binds is not known. The data were obtained in a study of shared clonotypes between healthy human individuals. Naive CD8 cells, CD45RO-negative and positively selected for CCR7, excluded terminally differentiated effector memory CD45RA+ cells. Measured with immunoSEQ multiplex PCR; TCRdb has only the in-frame clones, and not every one. The table lists about 2.1 million clones, 90% to 95% of them singletons. Study-wide results and limits: Non-shared clonotypes displayed generation probabilities falling below those of clonotypes present in all four donors.

Per the germline V gene, CDR1 is LNHDA and CDR2 is SQIVND (reference sequence). This CDR3 is 15 amino acids long. V shed 5 bases and J 6 bases; nucleotides not matched to a gene: 11. The chain employs TRBV19 and TRBJ2-7; TRBD1 aligns across 9 bases. This TCR derives from a man younger than 35 in good health. Some clones in this sample may be carry-over from other donors' samples. The sequencing sample was made of naive CD8+ T cells from PBMCs. The CDR3 region is CASSAPRTGVSEQYF. CDR3 nucleotide sequence: TGTGCCAGTAGTGCCCCAAGGACAGGGGTCTCCGAGCAGTACTTC.